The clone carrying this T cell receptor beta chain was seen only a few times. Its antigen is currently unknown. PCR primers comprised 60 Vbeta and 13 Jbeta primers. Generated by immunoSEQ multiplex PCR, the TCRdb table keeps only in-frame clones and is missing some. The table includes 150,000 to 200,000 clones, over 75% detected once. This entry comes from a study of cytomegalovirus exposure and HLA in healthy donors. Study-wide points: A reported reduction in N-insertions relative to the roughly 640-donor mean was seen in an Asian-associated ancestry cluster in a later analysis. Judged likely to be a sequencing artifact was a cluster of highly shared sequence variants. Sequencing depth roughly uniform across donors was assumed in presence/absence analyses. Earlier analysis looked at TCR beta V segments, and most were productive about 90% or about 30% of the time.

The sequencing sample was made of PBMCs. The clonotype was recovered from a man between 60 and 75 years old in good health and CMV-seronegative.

The CDR3 nucleotides are TGTGCCAGCCGGGACTACCAAAATGAGCAGTTCTTC. Translated: CASRDYQNEQFF. The rearrangement links TRBV2 to TRBJ2-1; 7 nucleotides agree with TRBD2. The germline gives CDR1 SNHLY, CDR2 FYNNEI. The ends lost 8 bases at V and 7 bases at J; junction bases unmatched: 5. The CDR3 totals 12 residues. Together with reference TRBV2 and TRBJ2-1, the CDR3 gives the full variable domain: EPEVTQTPSHQVTQMGQEVILRCVPISNHLYFYWYRQILGQKVEFLVSFYNNEISEKSEIFDDQFSVERPDGSNFTLKIRSTKLEDSAMYFCASRDYQNEQFFGPGTRLTVL.